Sequencing of this TCR beta chain was carried out in a study of blood T cell repertoires in COVID-19. About the study: Sites across the United States, Italy and Spain contributed samples from acute and convalescent COVID-19. T cells, B-cell-depleted T cells, or PBMCs provided the cDNA or gDNA that served as material.

Germline CDR1 reads SEHNR; CDR2 reads FQNEAQ (reference sequence). Trimming shortened V by 1 base and J by 4 bases, and 16 bases separated the two germline ends. The length of the CDR3 is 17 residues. Authors' data handling: Amplification with reference gene primers provided the estimates of nucleated cell counts. Some clones are missing from TCRdb's copy, which holds only in-frame ones; the method was immunoSEQ multiplex PCR. For V, J and clone size, that table is used; D and trimming come from the DNA. The table lists about 76,000 clones, around 85% of them singletons. Sequences were obtained from peripheral blood. The TCR comes from a human donor in a cohort sampled during active COVID-19. The chain employs TRBV7-9 and TRBJ2-2, with a possible D match to TRBD2 (6 bases). CDR3 sequence (DNA): TGTGCCAGCAGCTTAGTCTACGGGACTTCCTTCACCGGGGAGCTGTTTTTT. This codes for CASSLVYGTSFTGELFF.